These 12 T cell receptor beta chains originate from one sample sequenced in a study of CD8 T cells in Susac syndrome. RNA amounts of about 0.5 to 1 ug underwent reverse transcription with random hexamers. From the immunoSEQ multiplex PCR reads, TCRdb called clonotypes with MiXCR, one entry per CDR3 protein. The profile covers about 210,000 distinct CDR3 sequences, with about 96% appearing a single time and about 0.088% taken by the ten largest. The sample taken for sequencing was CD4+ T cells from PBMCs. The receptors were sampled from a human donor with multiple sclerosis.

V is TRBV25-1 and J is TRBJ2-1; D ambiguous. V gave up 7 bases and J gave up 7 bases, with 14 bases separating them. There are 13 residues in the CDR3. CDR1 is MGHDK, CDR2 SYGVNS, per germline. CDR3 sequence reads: CASKNSAENEQFF. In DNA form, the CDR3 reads TGTGCCAGCAAGAATTCGGCGGAAAATGAGCAGTTCTTC.

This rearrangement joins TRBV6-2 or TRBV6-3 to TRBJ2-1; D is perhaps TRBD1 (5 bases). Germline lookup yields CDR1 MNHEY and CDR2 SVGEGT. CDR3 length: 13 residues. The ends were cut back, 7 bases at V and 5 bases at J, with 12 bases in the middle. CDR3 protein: CASNKTENNEQFF. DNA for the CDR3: TGTGCCAGCAATAAGACAGAAAACAATGAGCAGTTCTTC.

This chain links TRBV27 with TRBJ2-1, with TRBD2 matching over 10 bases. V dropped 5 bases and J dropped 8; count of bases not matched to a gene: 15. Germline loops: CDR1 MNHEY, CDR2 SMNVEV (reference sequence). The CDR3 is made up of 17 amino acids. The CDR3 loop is CASSPQILAGVSYEQFF. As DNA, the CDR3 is TGTGCCAGCAGTCCCCAGATCCTAGCGGGAGTGTCGTATGAGCAGTTCTTC.

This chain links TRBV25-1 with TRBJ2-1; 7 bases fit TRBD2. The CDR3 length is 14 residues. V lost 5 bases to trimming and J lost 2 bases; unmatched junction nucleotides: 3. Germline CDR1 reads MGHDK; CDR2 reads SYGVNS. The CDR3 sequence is CASSLAGAYNEQFF. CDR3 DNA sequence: TGTGCCAGCAGTCTGGCGGGAGCCTACAATGAGCAGTTCTTC.

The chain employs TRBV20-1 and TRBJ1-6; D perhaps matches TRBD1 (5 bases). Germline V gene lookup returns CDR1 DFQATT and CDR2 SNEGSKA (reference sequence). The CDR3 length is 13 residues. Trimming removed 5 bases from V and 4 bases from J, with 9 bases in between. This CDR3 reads CSAPQGYNSPLHF. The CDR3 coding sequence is TGCAGTGCTCCTCAGGGTTATAATTCACCCCTCCACTTT.

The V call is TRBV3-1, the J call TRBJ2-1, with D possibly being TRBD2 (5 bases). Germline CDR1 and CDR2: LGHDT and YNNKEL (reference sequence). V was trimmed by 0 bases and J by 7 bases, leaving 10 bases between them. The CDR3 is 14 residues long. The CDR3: CASSQDRVANEQFF. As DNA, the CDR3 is TGTGCCAGCAGCCAAGATCGAGTAGCGAATGAGCAGTTCTTC.

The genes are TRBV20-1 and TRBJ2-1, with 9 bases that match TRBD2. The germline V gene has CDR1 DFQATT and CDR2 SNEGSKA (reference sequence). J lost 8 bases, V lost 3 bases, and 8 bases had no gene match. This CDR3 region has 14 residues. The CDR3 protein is CSARLAGVLHEQFF. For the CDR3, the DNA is TGCAGTGCTAGGTTAGCGGGAGTCCTTCATGAGCAGTTCTTC.

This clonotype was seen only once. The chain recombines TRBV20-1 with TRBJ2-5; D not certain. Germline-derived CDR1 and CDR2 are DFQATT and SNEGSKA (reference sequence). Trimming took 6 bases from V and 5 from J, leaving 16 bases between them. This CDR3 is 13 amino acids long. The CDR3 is CSASELRRETQYF. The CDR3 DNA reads TGCAGTGCCTCCGAATTGCGTCGGGAGACCCAGTACTTC.

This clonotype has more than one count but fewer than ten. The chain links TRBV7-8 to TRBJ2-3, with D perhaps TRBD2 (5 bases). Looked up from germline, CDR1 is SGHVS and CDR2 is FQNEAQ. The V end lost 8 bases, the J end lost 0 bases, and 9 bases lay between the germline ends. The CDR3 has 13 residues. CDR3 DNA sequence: TGTGCCAGCTCACAGCGGAGCACAGATACGCAGTATTTT. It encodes CASSQRSTDTQYF.

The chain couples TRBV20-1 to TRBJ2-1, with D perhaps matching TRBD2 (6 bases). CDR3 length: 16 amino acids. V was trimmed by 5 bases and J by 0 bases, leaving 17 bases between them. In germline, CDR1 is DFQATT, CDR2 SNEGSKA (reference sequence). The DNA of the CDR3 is TGCAGTGCTTTGAATCGGGAGAAGAGCTCCTACAATGAGCAGTTCTTC. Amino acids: CSALNREKSSYNEQFF.

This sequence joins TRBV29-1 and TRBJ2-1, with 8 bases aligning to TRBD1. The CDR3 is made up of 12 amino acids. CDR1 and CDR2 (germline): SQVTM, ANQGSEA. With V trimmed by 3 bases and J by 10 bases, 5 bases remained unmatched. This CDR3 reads CSVESTGAEQFF. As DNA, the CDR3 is TGCAGCGTTGAGTCGACAGGGGCCGAGCAGTTCTTC.

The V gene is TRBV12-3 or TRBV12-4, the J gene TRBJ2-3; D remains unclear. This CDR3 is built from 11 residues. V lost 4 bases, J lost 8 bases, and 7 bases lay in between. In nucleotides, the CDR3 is TGTGCCAGCAGTTCCGAAGGTACGCAGTATTTT. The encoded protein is CASSSEGTQYF.